This entry features one TCR beta chain sequence. A read error may explain this, as a much larger clone is one base away. Germline CDR1 reads SSHAT; CDR2 reads FNYEAQ (reference sequence). This CDR3 spans 11 amino acids. Documented time point: pretreatment peripheral blood. The protocol was immunoSEQ multiplex PCR, while the TCRdb copy is restricted to in-frame clones and leaves out a portion. The profile shows around 130,000 clones, approximately 84% of them singletons. The record originates from a study of PD-L1 blockade in urothelial cancer. V and J are TRBV7-7 and TRBJ2-7, with D uncertain. The sequence was obtained from a man aged 50-60 years with urothelial cancer. The specimen was PBMCs, collected around atezolizumab (anti-PD-L1) treatment. The CDR3 region is CASSPSYEQYF. DNA for the CDR3: TGTGCTAGCAGCCCTTCCTACGAGCAGTACTTC.